What follows is one T cell receptor beta chain and its context. This sample is drawn from a study of OX40 agonist ivuxolimab in advanced cancers. TCRdb keeps only in-frame clones here, not all; method: immunoSEQ multiplex PCR. The sample has some 66,000 clones; approximately 80% are singletons. Specimen: CD4+ or CD8+ T cells sorted from blood, collected in a trial of the OX40 agonist ivuxolimab. The TCR originated in an adult with an advanced solid tumor such as melanoma, head and neck, liver or kidney cancer.

CDR3 sequence (DNA): TGTGCCAGCCCAACTGGGACATACCTTTACGAGCAGTACGTC. This codes for CASPTGTYLYEQYV. This chain uses TRBV6-4 with TRBJ2-7; the D gene is possibly TRBD1 (6 bases). Trimming cost V 8 bases and J 4 bases, with 18 bases left between them. Per the germline V gene, CDR1 is MRHNA and CDR2 is SNTAGT. There are 14 residues in the CDR3.